This T cell receptor beta chain was identified in a study of OX40 agonist ivuxolimab in advanced cancers. Some background on the complete study: The costimulatory receptor OX40 (CD134) was targeted by ivuxolimab, a fully human IgG2 agonistic monoclonal antibody. The point of sequencing TCRbeta in the periphery was to test whether ivuxolimab changed TCR sequence diversity and drove clonal T-cell expansion. In the dose-escalation cohort, more than 75% of patients were male, and the mean age was approximately 55 years, with a range of roughly 23 to 85. Three dose-escalation patients achieved partial responses, one with hepatocellular carcinoma and two with cutaneous melanoma. Intravenous ivuxolimab was administered to patients every 2 weeks at six dose levels: 0.01, 0.1, 0.3, 1.5, 3 and 10 mg/kg. The paper describes the monotherapy dose-escalation part (N ≈ 49 patients) of the phase I trial of ivuxolimab. Patients were allowed to have had prior anti-PD-1, anti-PD-L1 or anti-CTLA-4 therapy, and more than 30% of the dose-escalation patients had previously received checkpoint inhibitors. Among the roughly 52 dose-escalation patients, some 19 had hepatocellular carcinoma, approximately 15 melanoma, 9 renal cell carcinoma and 9 head and neck cancer. General findings and caveats noted by the study authors: After ivuxolimab, expanded clones were on average more numerous among CD8+ T cells than among CD4+ T cells. The antigen specificity of the peripheral T cells that underwent clonal expansion was not determined. In the 0.1-3.0 mg/kg groups, partial responders were among the patients with the lowest normalized peripheral clonal expansion, particularly in CD8+ T cells. At doses of 0.1 to 3.0 mg/kg, clonal expansion of both CD4+ and CD8+ blood T cells was observed from baseline to week 6. Low levels of normalized T-cell clonal expansion were also seen in some nonresponding patients.

Note on this clone: Its specific antigen is unknown. No per-base quality is available; no much larger clone lies one base away.

The trial excluded patients who had a history of autoimmune disease or who were on systemic immunosuppression. Peripheral blood for TCR sequencing was collected from all dose cohorts at baseline, on cycle 4 day 1, and on cycle 7 day 1. Samples were obtained from an open-label, multicenter, first-in-human phase I dose-escalation trial of ivuxolimab. Adults with locally advanced or metastatic melanoma, renal cell carcinoma, hepatocellular carcinoma or head and neck squamous cell carcinoma were enrolled in the trial. Before TCR sequencing, CD4+ and CD8+ T cells were separately sorted from peripheral blood. Genomic DNA was extracted from sorted cells for sequencing of the TCRbeta CDR3 region. The immunoSEQ Assay was used for sequencing of TCRbeta CDR3 regions. TCRdb retrieved this table from immuneACCESS and kept in-frame rearrangements only. Not all clones are present; in checked studies, unresolved V genes account for under half, and no reason is known for the remainder. The sample contains around 71,000 clones, 86% of them found a single time. 1.1% of the sample is held by the ten biggest clonotypes.

The CDR3 has 17 amino acids, counting the end cysteine and phenylalanine. Kept here is only the CDR3 DNA, which spans 51 bases and is read in frame from base 1. Relative to germline, V is 1 base shorter and J is 7 bases shorter, with 19 bases between their ends. Taken from the germline V gene, the CDR1 and CDR2 loops are LGHNA and YSLEER. This clonotype was sampled from an adult with an advanced solid tumor such as melanoma, head and neck, liver or kidney cancer. Recombination joined TRBV4-3 with TRBJ1-4; there is no confident call for the D gene. Material: CD4+ or CD8+ T cells sorted from blood, obtained in a trial of the OX40 agonist ivuxolimab. The sequenced DNA is TGCGCCAGCAGCCAAGCTGCCGGAGGGATTGACGGTGAAAAACTGTTTTTT. The encoded protein is CASSQAAGGIDGEKLFF.